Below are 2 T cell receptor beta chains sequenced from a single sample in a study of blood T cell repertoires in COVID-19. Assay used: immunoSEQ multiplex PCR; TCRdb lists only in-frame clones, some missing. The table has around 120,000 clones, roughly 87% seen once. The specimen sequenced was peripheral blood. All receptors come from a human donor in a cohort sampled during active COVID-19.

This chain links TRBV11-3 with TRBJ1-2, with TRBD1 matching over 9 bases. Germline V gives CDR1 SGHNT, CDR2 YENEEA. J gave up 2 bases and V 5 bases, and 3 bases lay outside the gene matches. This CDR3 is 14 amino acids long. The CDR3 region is CASSRQGENYGYTF. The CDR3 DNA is TGTGCCAGCAGCCGACAGGGGGAAAACTATGGCTACACCTTC.

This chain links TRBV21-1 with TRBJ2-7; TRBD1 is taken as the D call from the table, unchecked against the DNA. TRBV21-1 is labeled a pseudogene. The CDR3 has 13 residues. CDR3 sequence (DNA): TGTGCCAGCAGCAAAGGTTCAGCCTACGAGCAGTACTTC. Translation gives CASSKGSAYEQYF.